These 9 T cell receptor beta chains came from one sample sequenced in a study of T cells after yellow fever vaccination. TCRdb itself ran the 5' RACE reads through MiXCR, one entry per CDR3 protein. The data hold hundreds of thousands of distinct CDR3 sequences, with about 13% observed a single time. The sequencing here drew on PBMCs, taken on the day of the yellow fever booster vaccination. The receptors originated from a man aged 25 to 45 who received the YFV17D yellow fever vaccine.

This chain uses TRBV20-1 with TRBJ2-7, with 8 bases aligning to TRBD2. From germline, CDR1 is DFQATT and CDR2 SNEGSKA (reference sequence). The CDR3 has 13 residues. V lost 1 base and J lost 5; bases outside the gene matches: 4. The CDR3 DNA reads TGCAGTGCTAGAGGGCGGGAGGACCACGAGCAGTACTTC. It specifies CSARGREDHEQYF.

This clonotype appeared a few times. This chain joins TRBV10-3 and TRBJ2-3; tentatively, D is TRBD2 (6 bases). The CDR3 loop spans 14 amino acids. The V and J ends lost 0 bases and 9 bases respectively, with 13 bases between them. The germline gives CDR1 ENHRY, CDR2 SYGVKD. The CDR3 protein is CAISESDGSVTQYF. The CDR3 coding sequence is TGTGCCATCAGTGAGTCCGACGGGAGTGTGACGCAGTATTTT.

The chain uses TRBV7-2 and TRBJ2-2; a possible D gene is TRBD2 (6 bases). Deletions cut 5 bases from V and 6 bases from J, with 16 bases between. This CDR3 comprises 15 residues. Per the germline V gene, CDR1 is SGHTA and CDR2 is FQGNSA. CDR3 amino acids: CASSAQLASAGELFF. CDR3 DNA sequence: TGTGCCAGCAGCGCCCAACTAGCTAGCGCCGGGGAGCTGTTTTTT.

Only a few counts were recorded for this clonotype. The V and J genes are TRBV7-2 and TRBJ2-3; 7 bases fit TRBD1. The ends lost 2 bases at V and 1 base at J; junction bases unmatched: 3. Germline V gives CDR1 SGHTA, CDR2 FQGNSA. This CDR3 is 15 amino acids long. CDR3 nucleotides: TGTGCCAGCAGCTTATGGCAGGGGGGCACAGATACGCAGTATTTT. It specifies CASSLWQGGTDTQYF.

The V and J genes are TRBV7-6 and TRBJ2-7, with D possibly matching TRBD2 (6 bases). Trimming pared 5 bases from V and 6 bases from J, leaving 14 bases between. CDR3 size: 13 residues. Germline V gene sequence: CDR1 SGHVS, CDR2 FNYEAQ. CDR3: CASSHGTAAEQYF. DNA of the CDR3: TGTGCCAGCAGCCACGGGACTGCCGCCGAGCAGTACTTC.

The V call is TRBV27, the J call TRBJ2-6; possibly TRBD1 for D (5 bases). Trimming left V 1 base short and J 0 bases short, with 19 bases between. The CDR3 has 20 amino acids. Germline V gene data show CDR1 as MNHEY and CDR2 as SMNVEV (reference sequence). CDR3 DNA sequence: TGTGCCAGCAGTTTATTGGGCAGGGAAAGGATAACCTCTGGGGCCAACGTCCTGACTTTC. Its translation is CASSLLGRERITSGANVLTF. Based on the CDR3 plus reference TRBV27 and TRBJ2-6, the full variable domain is EAQVTQNPRYLITVTGKKLTVTCSQNMNHEYMSWYRQDPGLGLRQIYYSMNVEVTDKGDVPEGYKVSRKEKRNFPLILESPSPNQTSLYFCASSLLGRERITSGANVLTFGAGSRLTVL.

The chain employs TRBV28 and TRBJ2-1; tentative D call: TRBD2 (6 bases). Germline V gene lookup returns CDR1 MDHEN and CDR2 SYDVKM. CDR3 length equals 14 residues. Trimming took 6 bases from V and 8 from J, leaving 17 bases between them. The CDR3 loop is CASSTYFGSDEQFF. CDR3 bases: TGTGCCAGCAGCACATACTTCGGGAGCGATGAGCAGTTCTTC.

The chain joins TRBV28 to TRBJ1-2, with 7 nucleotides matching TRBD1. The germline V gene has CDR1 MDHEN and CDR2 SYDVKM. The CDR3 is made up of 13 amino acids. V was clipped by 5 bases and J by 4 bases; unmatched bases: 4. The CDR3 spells CASSAQGPYGYTF. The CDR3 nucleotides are TGTGCCAGCAGTGCACAGGGGCCCTATGGCTACACCTTC.

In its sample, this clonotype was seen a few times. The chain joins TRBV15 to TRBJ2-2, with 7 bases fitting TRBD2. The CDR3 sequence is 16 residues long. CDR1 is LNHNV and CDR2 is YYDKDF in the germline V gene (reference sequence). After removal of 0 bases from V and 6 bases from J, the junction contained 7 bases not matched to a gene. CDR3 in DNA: TGTGCCACCAGCAGAGATTGGACGGGAGGAGCCGGGGAGCTGTTTTTT. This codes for CATSRDWTGGAGELFF.